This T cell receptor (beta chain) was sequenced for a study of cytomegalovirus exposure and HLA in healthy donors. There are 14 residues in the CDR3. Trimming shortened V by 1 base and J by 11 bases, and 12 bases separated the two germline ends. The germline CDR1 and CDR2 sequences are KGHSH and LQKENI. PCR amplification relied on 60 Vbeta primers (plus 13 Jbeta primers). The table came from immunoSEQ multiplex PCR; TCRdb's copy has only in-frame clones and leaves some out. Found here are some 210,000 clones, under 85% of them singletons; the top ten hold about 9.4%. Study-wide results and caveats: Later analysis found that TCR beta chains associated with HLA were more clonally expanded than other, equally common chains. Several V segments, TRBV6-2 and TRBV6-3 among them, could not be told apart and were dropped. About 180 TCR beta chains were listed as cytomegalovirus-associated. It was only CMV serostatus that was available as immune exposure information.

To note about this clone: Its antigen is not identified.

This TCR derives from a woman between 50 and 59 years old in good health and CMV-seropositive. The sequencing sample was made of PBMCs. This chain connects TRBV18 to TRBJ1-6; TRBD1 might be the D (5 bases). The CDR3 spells CASSPQSGMTPLHF. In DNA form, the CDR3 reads TGTGCCAGCTCACCACAATCAGGGATGACACCCCTCCACTTT.